This T cell receptor beta chain was recorded in a study of T cell changes during pregnancy in multiple sclerosis. This table comes from immunoSEQ multiplex PCR, and its TCRdb copy is limited to in-frame clones, with some not included. The sample records 60,000 to 70,000 clones, roughly nine tenths being singletons. The receptor was derived from a female donor with multiple sclerosis, enrolled in a pregnancy study. The sequencing used peripheral blood, collected in the second trimester of pregnancy.

The CDR3 protein is CASSLSGTNSGNTIYF. The CDR3 DNA reads as TGTGCCAGCAGCTTAAGCGGCACCAACTCTGGAAACACCATATATTTT. The chain has TRBV7-8 and TRBJ1-3; D is ambiguous. The CDR3 length is 16 residues. Trimming removed 2 bases at V and 0 bases at J, with 11 bases between. Germline V CDR1 and CDR2: SGHVS, FQNEAQ.